The 12 T cell receptor beta chains reported below all come from one sample, sequenced in a study of CD8 T cells in ankylosing spondylitis. TCRdb re-called the 5' RACE reads through MiXCR, storing one row per CDR3 protein. The sample records under 85,000 distinct CDR3 sequences, approximately 5% being singletons. Sequencing was carried out using blood, either unsorted or a sorted T cell fraction (not recorded which). The source is a male donor with ankylosing spondylitis or in good health (not recorded which).

Ten or more counts support this clonotype. The chain recombines TRBV5-4 with TRBJ2-1; D remains ambiguous. CDR3 size: 13 residues. Between the trimmed V and J ends, which lost 2 bases and 8 bases, there was a span of 11 bases. The germline V gene has CDR1 SGHNT and CDR2 YYREEE (reference sequence). As DNA, the CDR3 is TGTGCCAGCAGCTTATCCGGGTATGATGAGCAGTTCTTC. Amino acids: CASSLSGYDEQFF.

At least ten counts were recorded for this clonotype. The V and J genes are TRBV6-1 and TRBJ2-7; 12 positions agree with TRBD1. The CDR3 spans 15 residues. Germline V gives CDR1 MNHNS, CDR2 SASEGT. V lost 2 bases and J lost 5; bases outside the gene matches: 4. In nucleotides, the CDR3 is TGTGCCAGCAGTGAAAGGGGACAGGGGGCCAACGAGCAGTACTTC. Translation gives CASSERGQGANEQYF.

This clonotype was seen repeatedly, ten times or more. V and J are TRBV30 and TRBJ2-2; the D is unclear. Germline V lookup: CDR1 GTSNPN, CDR2 SVGIG (reference sequence). Trimming removed 0 bases from V and 4 bases from J, with 12 bases in between. The CDR3 spans 15 residues. The CDR3 coding sequence is TGTGCCTGGAGTGTAGGGTTGTGGTCCACCGGGGAGCTGTTTTTT. Translated: CAWSVGLWSTGELFF.

This clonotype was observed many times. The chain employs TRBV13 and TRBJ2-7; unclear D gene. This CDR3 comprises 13 residues. Germline V lookup: CDR1 PRHDT, CDR2 FYEKMQ (reference sequence). V shed 1 base and J shed 4 bases, with 8 bases lying between them. The CDR3 protein is CASSLASGYEQYF. The DNA of the CDR3 is TGTGCCAGCAGCTTAGCGAGTGGATACGAGCAGTACTTC.

In this sample, this clonotype turned up many times. The chain employs TRBV9 and TRBJ1-5, with TRBD1 matching over 8 bases. Germline V gives CDR1 SGDLS, CDR2 YYNGEE. V shed 0 bases and J 7 bases; nucleotides not matched to a gene: 6. The CDR3 loop spans 15 amino acids. The CDR3 loop reads CASSVGGQVGQPQHF. The DNA for the CDR3 is TGTGCCAGCAGCGTAGGGGGACAGGTTGGGCAGCCCCAGCATTTT. Full variable domain (outside the CDR3, taken from reference TRBV9 and TRBJ1-5): DSGVTQTPKHLITATGQRVTLRCSPRSGDLSVYWYQQSLDQGLQFLIQYYNGEERAKGNILERFSAQQFPDLHSELNLSSLELGDSALYFCASSVGGQVGQPQHFGDGTRLSIL.

This clonotype has a count of ten or more. V is TRBV29-1 and J is TRBJ2-1, with 9 nucleotides matching TRBD2. Germline V lookup: CDR1 SQVTM, CDR2 ANQGSEA. This CDR3 is built from 14 residues. V lost 5 bases to trimming and J lost 8 bases; unmatched junction nucleotides: 10. The CDR3 nucleotides are TGCAGCGTTAATCCCCGGACTAGCGTCCATGAGCAGTTCTTC. As protein: CSVNPRTSVHEQFF.

With respect to this clonotype: Being one base from a much bigger clone, this may be a read error. The J gene is TRBJ2-5, the V gene TRBV12-3 or TRBV12-4; D gene unclear. Trimming shortened V by 0 bases and J by 1 base, and 9 bases separated the two germline ends. The CDR3 covers 15 residues. DNA of the CDR3: TGTGCCAGCAGTTTAGCGCTGGGGATCCAAGAGACCCAGTACTTC. It specifies CASSLALGIQETQYF.

Comments on this clonotype: This may be a read error: a much more frequent sequence differs by one nucleotide. This sequence joins TRBV6-2 or TRBV6-3 and TRBJ1-2; a weak D match, TRBD1 (6 bases). The CDR3 has 11 residues. V shed 2 bases and J shed 13 bases, with 11 bases lying between them. Germline V CDR1 and CDR2: MNHEY, SVGEGT. The CDR3 protein is CASSYGGDCTF. CDR3 sequence (DNA): TGTGCCAGCAGTTACGGGGGCGACTGCACCTTC.

This clonotype was counted many times. The rearrangement uses TRBV6-1 and TRBJ2-5; 7 nucleotides agree with TRBD2. Trimming took 4 bases from V and 5 from J; bases not matched to a gene: 7. The CDR3 contains 14 residues. Germline V gene data show CDR1 as MNHNS and CDR2 as SASEGT. CDR3 region: CASSVAGEPETQYF. DNA of the CDR3: TGTGCCAGCAGTGTGGCGGGGGAGCCTGAGACCCAGTACTTC.

The sample holds many counts of this clonotype. This chain links TRBV28 with TRBJ2-1; D may be TRBD2 (6 bases). The length of the CDR3 is 13 residues. V gave up 1 base and J gave up 6 bases, with 7 bases separating them. The germline V gene has CDR1 MDHEN and CDR2 SYDVKM. Here the CDR3 reads CASSLLEGNEQFF. In DNA form, the CDR3 reads TGTGCCAGCAGTTTATTGGAGGGCAATGAGCAGTTCTTC.

This clonotype was detected many times. The V call is TRBV30, the J call TRBJ1-1; D is undetermined. Germline V gene sequence: CDR1 GTSNPN, CDR2 SVGIG (reference sequence). This CDR3 contains 15 residues. The V end lost 4 bases, the J end lost 1 base, and 16 bases lay between the germline ends. For the CDR3, the DNA is TGTGCCTGGATCCGCCCGGACCGACCGAACACTGAAGCTTTCTTT. Translated: CAWIRPDRPNTEAFF.

The chain is built from TRBV7-8 and TRBJ2-7; D gene ambiguous. CDR1 is SGHVS, CDR2 FQNEAQ, per germline. The CDR3 loop spans 16 amino acids. Trimming shortened V by 1 base and J by 3 bases, and 16 bases separated the two germline ends. The CDR3 nucleotides are TGTGCCAGCAGCTTAGTTACAATGGGTCGTGGCTACGAGCAGTACTTC. This codes for CASSLVTMGRGYEQYF.